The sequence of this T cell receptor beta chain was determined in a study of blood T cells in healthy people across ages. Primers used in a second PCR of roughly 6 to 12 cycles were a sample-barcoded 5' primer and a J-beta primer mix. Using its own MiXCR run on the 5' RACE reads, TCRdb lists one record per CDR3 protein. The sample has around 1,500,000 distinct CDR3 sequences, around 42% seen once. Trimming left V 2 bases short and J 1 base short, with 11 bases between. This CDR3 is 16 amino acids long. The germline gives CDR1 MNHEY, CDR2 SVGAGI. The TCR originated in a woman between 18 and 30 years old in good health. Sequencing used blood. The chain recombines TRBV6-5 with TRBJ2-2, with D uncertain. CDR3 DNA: TGTGCCAGCAGTTACGCTGTGGCTAGGAACACCGGGGAGCTGTTTTTT. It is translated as CASSYAVARNTGELFF.